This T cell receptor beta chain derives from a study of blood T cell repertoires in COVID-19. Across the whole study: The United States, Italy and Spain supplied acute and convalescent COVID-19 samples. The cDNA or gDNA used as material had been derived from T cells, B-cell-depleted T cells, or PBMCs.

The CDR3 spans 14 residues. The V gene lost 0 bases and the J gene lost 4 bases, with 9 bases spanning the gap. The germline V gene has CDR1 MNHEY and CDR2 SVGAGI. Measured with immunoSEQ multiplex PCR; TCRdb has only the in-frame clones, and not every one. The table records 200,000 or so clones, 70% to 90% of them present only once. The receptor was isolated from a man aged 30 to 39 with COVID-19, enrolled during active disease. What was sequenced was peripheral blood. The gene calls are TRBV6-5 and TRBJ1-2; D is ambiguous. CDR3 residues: CASSYSEKSYGYTF. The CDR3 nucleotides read TGTGCCAGCAGTTACTCGGAGAAGTCCTATGGCTACACCTTC.